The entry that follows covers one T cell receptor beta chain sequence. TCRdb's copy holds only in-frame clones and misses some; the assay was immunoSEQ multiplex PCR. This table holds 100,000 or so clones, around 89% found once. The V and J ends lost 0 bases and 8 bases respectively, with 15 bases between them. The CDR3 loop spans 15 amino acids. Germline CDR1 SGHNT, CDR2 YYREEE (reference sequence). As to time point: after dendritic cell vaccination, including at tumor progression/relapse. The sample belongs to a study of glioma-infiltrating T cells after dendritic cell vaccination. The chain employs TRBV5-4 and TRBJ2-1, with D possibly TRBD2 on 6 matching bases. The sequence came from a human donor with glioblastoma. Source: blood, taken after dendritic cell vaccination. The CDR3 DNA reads TGTGCCAGCAGCTTGGTGCGGGGCCCCGGGGATGAGCAGTTCTTC. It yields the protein CASSLVRGPGDEQFF.